These 6 T cell receptor beta chains were all obtained from the same sample, sequenced in a study of shared clonotypes between healthy human individuals. This table comes from immunoSEQ multiplex PCR, and its TCRdb copy is limited to in-frame clones, with some not included. The sample includes 2.3 million or so clones, more than 80% seen only once; the top ten take 0.39%. The specimen sequenced was naive CD4+ T cells from PBMCs. Indicated subset: CD45RA+ positively selected. The receptors come from a man aged 18 to 29 in good health. Some clones in this sample may be carry-over from other donors' samples.

This clone was seen a single time. This chain uses TRBV10-3 with TRBJ1-1; a possible D gene is TRBD1 (6 bases). V was cut by 2 bases and J by 6 bases, with 19 bases left in between. In germline, CDR1 is ENHRY, CDR2 SYGVKD. The CDR3 runs 16 residues. The CDR3 sequence: CAISEGGGGGFPEAFF. CDR3 sequence (DNA): TGTGCCATCAGTGAGGGAGGGGGGGGCGGTTTCCCTGAAGCTTTCTTT.

The V call is TRBV7-6, the J call TRBJ2-1, with TRBD2 identical over 9 bases. Trimming cost V 5 bases and J 5 bases; bases outside gene matches: 22. Looked up from germline, CDR1 is SGHVS and CDR2 is FNYEAQ. This CDR3 has 20 residues. CDR3 DNA sequence: TGTGCCAGCAGCCAACCCCGGCGTAATAGCGGGAGAGGGGCTCACAATGAGCAGTTCTTC. Its protein product is CASSQPRRNSGRGAHNEQFF.

The rearrangement joins TRBV9 to TRBJ2-7; 15 bases are shared with TRBD2. The CDR3 loop spans 16 amino acids. Germline V gene lookup returns CDR1 SGDLS and CDR2 YYNGEE. Losses at the gene ends were 4 bases for V and 6 bases for J; bases not matched to a gene: 8. The DNA for the CDR3 is TGTGCCAGCAGCAAAACAGGACTAGCGGGAGGGGTCGAGCAGTACTTC. Its translation: CASSKTGLAGGVEQYF.

This CDR3 is CASSSVPGQGINTGELFF. CDR3 coding DNA: TGTGCCAGCAGCTCAGTCCCGGGACAGGGTATCAACACCGGGGAGCTGTTTTTT. V is TRBV5-4 and J is TRBJ2-2, with 9 bases fitting TRBD1. Germline lookup yields CDR1 SGHNT and CDR2 YYREEE (reference sequence). With V trimmed by 3 bases and J by 2 bases, 11 bases remained unmatched. CDR3 length: 18 residues.

The gene calls are TRBV27 and TRBJ2-1, with TRBD2 matching over 7 bases. Trimming cost V 6 bases and J 10 bases; bases outside gene matches: 9. The CDR3 has 13 residues. CDR1 and CDR2 from the germline V gene are MNHEY and SMNVEV (reference sequence). In DNA, the CDR3 is TGTGCCAGCAGACTACTAGCGAAGGCGGAGCAGTTCTTC. This translates into CASRLLAKAEQFF.

The V and J genes are TRBV28 and TRBJ2-3; no reliable D call. The V gene lost 5 bases and the J gene lost 6 bases, with 9 bases spanning the gap. The CDR3 runs to 12 residues. Germline CDR1 reads MDHEN; CDR2 reads SYDVKM. This CDR3 reads CASSPYLDTQYF. The CDR3 nucleotides are TGTGCCAGCAGTCCGTACCTGGATACGCAGTATTTT.